This T cell receptor (beta chain) was captured in a study of T-cell memory formation after mild COVID-19. For the study at large: TCR clusters were mostly confined to one donor each.

Trimming left V 3 bases short and J 0 bases short, with 13 bases between. This CDR3 has 15 residues. Per germline, CDR1 SGHRS and CDR2 YFSETQ. From the 5' RACE reads, TCRdb called clonotypes with MiXCR, one entry per CDR3 protein. Among about 340,000 distinct CDR3 sequences listed, under 15% were seen once. Input material: PBMCs or a T cell subset sorted from them (not recorded which). The chain links TRBV5-1 to TRBJ2-7, with a tentative D call TRBD1 (5 bases). This receptor was identified in a man aged 18 to 35 who had mild COVID-19 (a few samples of this study predate the infection). Cell type and time point are not known. CDR3 in amino acids: CASSSAPGHSYEQYF. Written as DNA, the CDR3 is TGCGCCAGCAGCTCGGCCCCAGGGCACTCCTACGAGCAGTACTTC.